Below are 5 T cell receptor beta chains sequenced from a single sample in a study of T cells in Graves' hyperthyroidism and ophthalmopathy. Template material for amplifying TCR beta CDR3 regions consisted of RNA transcripts. Carried out on the TCR CDR3, a first-round RT-PCR used the HTBI primer set. TCRdb analysed the multiplex PCR reads with MiXCR anew, one entry per CDR3 protein. The sample lists some 490,000 distinct CDR3 sequences; about 16% were seen once. Material: blood. The receptors here all came from a woman in her thirties with Graves' ophthalmopathy.

A few counts support this clonotype. The chain uses TRBV6-1 and TRBJ1-1, with D hard to call. Deletions cut 5 bases from V and 6 bases from J, with 13 bases between. This CDR3 is 13 amino acids long. Germline V gives CDR1 MNHNS, CDR2 SASEGT. For the CDR3, the DNA is TGTGCCAGCAGTTATTTACCCTGGGCTGAAGCTTTCTTT. It translates to CASSYLPWAEAFF.

There are a few counts of this clonotype. V gene TRBV3-1 combines with J gene TRBJ2-1; 7 nucleotides align to TRBD2. The germline V gene encodes CDR1 LGHDT and CDR2 YNNKEL (reference sequence). Trimming at V came to 1 base and at J to 6 bases, leaving 6 bases not matched to a gene. CDR3 length equals 15 residues. The CDR3 DNA follows: TGTGCCAGCAGCCAAGTCTGGAGCGGGGCCAATGAGCAGTTCTTC. Its translation is CASSQVWSGANEQFF.

This clonotype was observed a few times. This chain connects TRBV27 to TRBJ2-7; D is unresolved. Germline V gene data show CDR1 as MNHEY and CDR2 as SMNVEV (reference sequence). The CDR3 runs to 14 residues. V dropped 5 bases and J dropped 7 bases, with 18 bases sitting between them. The chain's CDR3 is CASSAGPLFGEQYF. The CDR3 coding sequence is TGTGCCAGCAGTGCCGGCCCCCTTTTCGGGGAGCAGTACTTC.

The sample holds a few counts of this clonotype. CDR3 sequence: CSVGVYEQYF. The CDR3, as DNA: TGCAGCGTTGGGGTCTACGAGCAGTACTTC. This chain connects TRBV29-1 to TRBJ2-7; no clear D gene. V shed 4 bases and J shed 3 bases, with 4 bases lying between them. This CDR3 region has 10 residues. The germline gives CDR1 SQVTM, CDR2 ANQGSEA.

The CDR3 here is CASSIAGTSGRGGATGELFF. The CDR3, as DNA: TGTGCCAGCAGCATTGCCGGGACTAGCGGGAGGGGGGGGGCCACCGGGGAGCTGTTTTTT. The rearrangement joins TRBV27 to TRBJ2-2, with 16 bases aligning to TRBD2. From germline, CDR1 is MNHEY and CDR2 SMNVEV (reference sequence). CDR3 length: 20 amino acids. V shed 6 bases, J shed 4 bases, and the junction held 14 bases outside the gene matches.